Below, 14 T cell receptor beta chains from the same sample are listed, as sequenced in a study of T cells after yellow fever vaccination. TCRdb itself ran the 5' RACE reads through MiXCR, one entry per CDR3 protein. In the table there are fewer than 450,000 distinct CDR3 sequences, around 4.1% of which are singletons. Sequences were derived from PBMCs, sampled 5 days after the yellow fever booster vaccination. Receptors were obtained from a young man who received the YFV17D yellow fever vaccine.

This clonotype has a count of ten or more. The chain is built from TRBV12-3 or TRBV12-4 and TRBJ2-1, with 8 bases fitting TRBD2. Trimming cost V 11 bases and J 0 bases; bases outside gene matches: 3. The CDR3 runs 13 residues. This chain's CDR3 is CAGAGGSYNEQFF. CDR3 bases: TGTGCCGGGGCGGGGGGCTCCTACAATGAGCAGTTCTTC.

In its sample, this clonotype was seen many times. The chain recombines TRBV4-1 with TRBJ2-5, with 7 bases identical to TRBD2. The CDR3 spans 14 residues. The V gene end was trimmed by 1 base and the J gene end by 4 bases; junction bases not matched to a gene: 3. Per the germline V gene, CDR1 is MGHRA and CDR2 is YSYEKL. CDR3 sequence: CASSQVGGVETQYF. The DNA for the CDR3 is TGCGCCAGCAGCCAAGTGGGGGGGGTAGAGACCCAGTACTTC.

There are many counts of this clonotype. The chain employs TRBV5-5 and TRBJ2-2, with D possibly matching TRBD2 (5 bases). The CDR3 is 14 amino acids. The germline V gene encodes CDR1 SGHKS and CDR2 YYEKEE (reference sequence). V shed 4 bases and J shed 4 bases, with 11 bases lying between them. CDR3: CASSLGIFTGELFF. The DNA for the CDR3 is TGTGCCAGCAGCCTCGGGATCTTCACCGGGGAGCTGTTTTTT.

This clonotype was seen more than once but under ten times. The V call is TRBV5-4, the J call TRBJ2-3; 9 bases are a match to TRBD2. Germline V gene sequence: CDR1 SGHNT, CDR2 YYREEE (reference sequence). The CDR3 is 19 residues long. Trimming at V came to 4 bases and at J to 2 bases, leaving 17 bases not matched to a gene. The CDR3 DNA sequence: TGTGCCAGCAGCCCCTGGGGCGGGGGGGTCCCCTCCTCCACAGATACGCAGTATTTT. It yields the protein CASSPWGGGVPSSTDTQYF. Supplemented by reference TRBV5-4 and TRBJ2-3, the full variable domain reads ETGVTQSPTHLIKTRGQQVTLRCSSQSGHNTVSWYQQALGQGPQFIFQYYREEENGRGNFPPRFSGLQFPNYSSELNVNALELDDSALYLCASSPWGGGVPSSTDTQYFGPGTRLTVL.

The chain combines TRBV7-2 with TRBJ1-1; the match to TRBD1 covers 8 bases. Losses at the gene ends were 8 bases for V and 0 bases for J; bases not matched to a gene: 2. This CDR3 region has 13 residues. The germline gives CDR1 SGHTA, CDR2 FQGNSA. CDR3 nucleotide sequence: TGTGCCAGCCACAGGGGGATGAACACTGAAGCTTTCTTT. This encodes CASHRGMNTEAFF.

This clonotype was counted a few times. The V gene is TRBV5-1, the J gene TRBJ2-1; 8 bases line up with TRBD2. The length of the CDR3 is 14 residues. V was pared by 4 bases and J by 7 bases, with 7 bases of the junction left unmatched. CDR1 SGHRS and CDR2 YFSETQ come from the germline V gene. DNA of the CDR3: TGCGCCAGCAGCCCACGGGGGGGGGTTAATGAGCAGTTCTTC. It specifies CASSPRGGVNEQFF.

This clonotype was recorded many times. The rearrangement links TRBV18 to TRBJ2-3; 9 bases fit TRBD2. Germline V gives CDR1 KGHSH, CDR2 LQKENI. The CDR3 runs 18 residues. V was clipped by 6 bases and J by 2 bases; unmatched bases: 15. The CDR3 DNA sequence: TGTGCCAGCTCGAAAAGTCCGGCTAGCGGGGAGTCCACAGATACGCAGTATTTT. Translating it yields CASSKSPASGESTDTQYF.

This clonotype was seen repeatedly, ten times or more. The CDR3 reads CASSNPGGLGTGELFF. As DNA, the CDR3 is TGTGCCAGCAGTAACCCAGGGGGCTTGGGAACCGGGGAGCTGTTTTTT. The chain links TRBV28 to TRBJ2-2; 8 positions match TRBD1. Trimming took 5 bases from V and 5 from J; bases not matched to a gene: 10. The CDR3 spans 16 residues. Germline CDR1 MDHEN, CDR2 SYDVKM.

At least ten counts were recorded for this clonotype. The V and J genes are TRBV4-1 and TRBJ2-1, with 9 positions matching TRBD2. Germline CDR1 MGHRA, CDR2 YSYEKL. V lost 0 bases to trimming and J lost 4 bases; unmatched junction nucleotides: 4. The CDR3 totals 16 residues. The CDR3 protein is CASSQDGRGGYNEQFF. CDR3 nucleotide sequence: TGCGCCAGCAGCCAAGATGGGCGGGGGGGATACAATGAGCAGTTCTTC.

J is TRBJ2-7 and V is TRBV7-2; D is ambiguous. The CDR3 length is 14 residues. Trimming removed 1 base from V and 0 bases from J, with 7 bases in between. Germline V CDR1 and CDR2: SGHTA, FQGNSA. CDR3 loop: CASSLGVPSYEQYF. The CDR3 DNA follows: TGTGCCAGCAGCTTAGGTGTCCCCTCCTACGAGCAGTACTTC. Full variable domain (remainder filled in from reference TRBV7-2 and TRBJ2-7): GAGVSQSPSNKVTEKGKDVELRCDPISGHTALYWYRQSLGQGLEFLIYFQGNSAPDKSGLPSDRFSAERTGGSVSTLTIQRTQQEDSAVYLCASSLGVPSYEQYFGPGTRLTVT.

The chain couples TRBV4-1 to TRBJ1-6; TRBD1 matches at 7 bases. Germline V gene sequence: CDR1 MGHRA, CDR2 YSYEKL. V lost 10 bases, J lost 4 bases, and 4 bases stayed unmatched. The CDR3 length is 13 residues. The CDR3, as DNA: TGCGCCACTTCGGGACAGTATAATTCACCCCTCCACTTT. It codes for CATSGQYNSPLHF.

This clonotype appeared many times. The chain combines TRBV15 with TRBJ2-1; 8 nucleotides line up with TRBD2. V dropped 6 bases and J dropped 8; count of bases not matched to a gene: 9. CDR1 and CDR2 from the germline V gene are LNHNV and YYDKDF (reference sequence). This CDR3 spans 14 amino acids. The CDR3, as DNA: TGTGCCACCAGTCATGGGACTAGGGGGGATGAGCAGTTCTTC. This encodes CATSHGTRGDEQFF.

The sample holds many counts of this clonotype. The chain carries TRBV7-9 and TRBJ2-3, with D tentatively TRBD2 (6 bases). Trimming removed 1 base from V and 1 base from J, with 18 bases in between. Per the germline V gene, CDR1 is SEHNR and CDR2 is FQNEAQ (reference sequence). CDR3 size: 18 residues. The DNA of the CDR3 is TGTGCCAGCAGCTTAGGTGGAGGGTTTTCCTTTGGCACAGATACGCAGTATTTT. It is translated as CASSLGGGFSFGTDTQYF.

The gene calls are TRBV11-1 and TRBJ2-1, with unresolved D. CDR1 is SGHAT, CDR2 FQDESV, per germline (reference sequence). Trimming cost V 5 bases and J 5 bases, with 10 bases left between them. This CDR3 contains 13 residues. The CDR3 nucleotides read TGTGCCAGCAGCAGCCAGGTCCACAATGAGCAGTTCTTC. Its protein is CASSSQVHNEQFF. Looking up the rest from reference TRBV11-1 and TRBJ2-1 gives the full variable domain: EAEVAQSPRYKITEKSQAVAFWCDPISGHATLYWYRQILGQGPELLVQFQDESVVDDSQLPKDRFSAERLKGVDSTLKIQPAELGDSAMYLCASSSQVHNEQFFGPGTRLTVL.